This T cell receptor beta chain was identified in a study of Ad26.COV2.S vaccination and SARS-CoV-2 variants. Measured with immunoSEQ multiplex PCR; TCRdb has only the in-frame clones, and not every one. The data show about 180,000 clones, approximately 90% seen once. Worth noting for this clone: Antigen: not known.

Study conclusions and caveats: Vaccinees showed greater spike-specific TCR breadth than placebo recipients. The study found similar non-spike TCR breadth in vaccine and placebo recipients. Analyses that measured TCR breadth and depth may have underestimated total T cell responses. CD8+ and CD4+ T cells specific for spike reportedly responded with substantial breadth after vaccination.

This clonotype was sampled from a human donor who had recovered from COVID-19. Sequenced here: peripheral blood, sampled after recovery from COVID-19.

This chain's CDR3 is CASSKGLAGGPEWQTQYF. In nucleotides, the CDR3 is TGTGCCAGCAGCAAGGGACTAGCGGGAGGGCCAGAGTGGCAGACCCAGTACTTC. The chain joins TRBV5-6 to TRBJ2-5, with TRBD2 identical over 16 bases. The CDR3 runs 18 residues. V trimming: 4 bases; J trimming: 6 bases; junction bases outside the gene matches: 12. CDR1 is SGHDT and CDR2 is YYEEEE in the germline V gene.